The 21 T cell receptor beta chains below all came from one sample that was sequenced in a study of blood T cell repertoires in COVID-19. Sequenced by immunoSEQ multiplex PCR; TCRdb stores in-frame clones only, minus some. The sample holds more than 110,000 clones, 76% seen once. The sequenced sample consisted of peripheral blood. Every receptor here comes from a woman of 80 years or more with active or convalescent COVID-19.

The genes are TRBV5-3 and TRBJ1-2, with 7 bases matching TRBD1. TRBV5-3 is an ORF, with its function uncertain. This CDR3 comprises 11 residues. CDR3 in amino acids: CAEAQGDPGTF. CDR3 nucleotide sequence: TGTGCAGAAGCTCAGGGGGACCCTGGCACCTTC.

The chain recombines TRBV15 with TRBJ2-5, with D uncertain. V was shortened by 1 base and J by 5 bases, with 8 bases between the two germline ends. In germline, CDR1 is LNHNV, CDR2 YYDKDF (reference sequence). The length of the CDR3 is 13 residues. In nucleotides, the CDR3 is TGTGCCACCAGCAGAGGCCTACTGGAGACCCAGTACTTC. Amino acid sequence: CATSRGLLETQYF.

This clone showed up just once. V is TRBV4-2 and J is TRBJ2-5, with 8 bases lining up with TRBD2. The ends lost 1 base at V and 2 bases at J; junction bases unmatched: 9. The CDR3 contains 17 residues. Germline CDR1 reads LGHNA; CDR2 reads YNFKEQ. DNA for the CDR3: TGTGCCAGCAGCCAAGGATCTAGCGGGCTTGAACAAGAGACCCAGTACTTC. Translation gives CASSQGSSGLEQETQYF.

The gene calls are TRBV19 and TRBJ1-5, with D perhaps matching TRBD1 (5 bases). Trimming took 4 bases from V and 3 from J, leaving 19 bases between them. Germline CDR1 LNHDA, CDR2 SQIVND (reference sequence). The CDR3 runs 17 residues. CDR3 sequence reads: CASSTRLTGSANQPQHF. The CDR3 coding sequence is TGTGCCAGTAGTACCAGACTCACAGGTTCGGCCAATCAGCCCCAGCATTTT. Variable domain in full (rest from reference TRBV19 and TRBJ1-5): DGGITQSPKYLFRKEGQNVTLSCEQNLNHDAMYWYRQDPGQGLRLIYYSQIVNDFQKGDIAEGYSVSREKKESFPLTVTSAQKNPTAFYLCASSTRLTGSANQPQHFGDGTRLSIL.

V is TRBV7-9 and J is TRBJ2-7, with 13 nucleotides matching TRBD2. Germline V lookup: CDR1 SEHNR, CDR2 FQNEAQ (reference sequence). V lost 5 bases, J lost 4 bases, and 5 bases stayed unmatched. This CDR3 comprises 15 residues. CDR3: CASSRGLAGYYEQYF. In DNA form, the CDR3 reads TGTGCCAGCAGCCGGGGACTAGCGGGGTATTACGAGCAGTACTTC.

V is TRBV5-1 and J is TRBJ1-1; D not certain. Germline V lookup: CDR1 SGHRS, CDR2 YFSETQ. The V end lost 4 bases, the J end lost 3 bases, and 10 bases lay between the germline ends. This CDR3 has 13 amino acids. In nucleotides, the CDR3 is TGCGCCAGCAGCAGGGTAGCGGACACTGAAGCTTTCTTT. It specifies CASSRVADTEAFF.

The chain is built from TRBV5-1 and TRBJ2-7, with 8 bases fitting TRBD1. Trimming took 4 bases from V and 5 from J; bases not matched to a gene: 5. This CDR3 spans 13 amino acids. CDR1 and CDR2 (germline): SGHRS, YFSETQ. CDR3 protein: CASSRQGNNEQYF. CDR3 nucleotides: TGCGCCAGCAGCCGACAGGGGAACAACGAGCAGTACTTC.

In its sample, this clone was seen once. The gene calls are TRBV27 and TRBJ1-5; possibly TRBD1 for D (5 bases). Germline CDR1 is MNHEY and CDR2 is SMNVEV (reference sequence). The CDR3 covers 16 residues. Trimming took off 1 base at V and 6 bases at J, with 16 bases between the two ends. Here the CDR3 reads CASSLWGRNFGQPQHF. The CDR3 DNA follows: TGTGCCAGCAGTTTATGGGGCCGCAATTTTGGTCAGCCCCAGCATTTT.

CDR3 coding DNA: TGTGCCAGCAGCCCGCGGGGGGCTAACACTGAAGCTTTCTTT. Translation: CASSPRGANTEAFF. The chain uses TRBV7-9 and TRBJ1-1, with a possible D match to TRBD1 (6 bases). The CDR3 contains 14 residues. V lost 5 bases to trimming and J lost 2 bases, with 12 bases between them. Germline-derived CDR1 and CDR2 are SEHNR and FQNEAQ (reference sequence).

The CDR3 loop is CAIRELNEQFF. CDR3 coding DNA: TGTGCCATCAGGGAACTAAATGAGCAGTTCTTC. V gene TRBV10-3 combines with J gene TRBJ2-1; D remains unclear. Per the germline V gene, CDR1 is ENHRY and CDR2 is SYGVKD. The V end lost 6 bases, the J end lost 7 bases, and 7 bases lay between the germline ends. This CDR3 region has 11 residues.

The CDR3 DNA follows: TGTGCCAGCAGCCCCCGGCCACAGGGGTTCGCTGGCTACACCTTC. Translated, it gives CASSPRPQGFAGYTF. V usage is TRBV3-1 (or the pseudogene TRBV3-2) and J usage is TRBJ1-2; 7 bases agree with TRBD1. This CDR3 has 15 residues. J lost 7 bases, V lost 4 bases, and 12 bases had no gene match. Germline CDR1 and CDR2: LGHDT and YNNKEL (reference sequence).

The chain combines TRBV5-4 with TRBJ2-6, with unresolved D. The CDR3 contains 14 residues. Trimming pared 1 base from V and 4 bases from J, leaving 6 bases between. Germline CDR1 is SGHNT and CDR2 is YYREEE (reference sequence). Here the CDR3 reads CASSLPIGANVLTF. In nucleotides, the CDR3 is TGTGCCAGCAGCTTGCCAATCGGGGCCAACGTCCTGACTTTC.

The CDR3 DNA follows: TGCGCCAGCAGCCCGGGGGGCCTAGCGGGGACCACCGGGGAGCTGTTTTTT. Protein sequence: CASSPGGLAGTTGELFF. The chain links TRBV5-1 to TRBJ2-2, with 9 bases aligning to TRBD2. CDR3 length: 17 residues. V gave up 4 bases and J gave up 4 bases; unmatched junction bases: 11. Germline V gives CDR1 SGHRS, CDR2 YFSETQ. Based on the CDR3 plus reference TRBV5-1 and TRBJ2-2, the full variable domain is KAGVTQTPRYLIKTRGQQVTLSCSPISGHRSVSWYQQTPGQGLQFLFEYFSETQRNKGNFPGRFSGRQFSNSRSEMNVSTLELGDSALYLCASSPGGLAGTTGELFFGEGSRLTVL.

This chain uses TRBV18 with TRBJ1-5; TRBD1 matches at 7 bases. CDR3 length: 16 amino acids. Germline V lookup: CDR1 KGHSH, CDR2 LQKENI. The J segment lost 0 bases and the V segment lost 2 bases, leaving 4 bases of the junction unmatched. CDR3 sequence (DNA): TGTGCCAGCTCACCAGGGGGACAGTATAGCAATCAGCCCCAGCATTTT. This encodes CASSPGGQYSNQPQHF.

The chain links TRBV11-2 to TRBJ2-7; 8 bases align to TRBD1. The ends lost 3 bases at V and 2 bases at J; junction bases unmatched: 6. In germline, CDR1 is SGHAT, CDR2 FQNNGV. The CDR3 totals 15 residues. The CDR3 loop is CASSFTRQGPYEQYF. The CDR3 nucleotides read TGTGCCAGCAGCTTTACCCGACAGGGGCCCTACGAGCAGTACTTC. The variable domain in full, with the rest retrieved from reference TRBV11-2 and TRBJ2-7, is EAGVAQSPRYKIIEKRQSVAFWCNPISGHATLYWYQQILGQGPKLLIQFQNNGVVDDSQLPKDRFSAERLKGVDSTLKIQPAKLEDSAVYLCASSFTRQGPYEQYFGPGTRLTVT.

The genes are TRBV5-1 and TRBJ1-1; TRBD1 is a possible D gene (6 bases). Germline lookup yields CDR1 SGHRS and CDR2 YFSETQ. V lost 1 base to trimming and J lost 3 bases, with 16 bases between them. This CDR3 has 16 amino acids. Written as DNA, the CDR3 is TGCGCCAGCAGCTTGAGCGGGGGCGCCGGGGACACTGAAGCTTTCTTT. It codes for CASSLSGGAGDTEAFF.

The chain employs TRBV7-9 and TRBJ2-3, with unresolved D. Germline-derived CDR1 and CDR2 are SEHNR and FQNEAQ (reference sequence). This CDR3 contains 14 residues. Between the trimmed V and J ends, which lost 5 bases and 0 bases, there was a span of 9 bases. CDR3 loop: CASSVGASTDTQYF. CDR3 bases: TGTGCCAGCAGCGTCGGTGCTAGCACAGATACGCAGTATTTT.

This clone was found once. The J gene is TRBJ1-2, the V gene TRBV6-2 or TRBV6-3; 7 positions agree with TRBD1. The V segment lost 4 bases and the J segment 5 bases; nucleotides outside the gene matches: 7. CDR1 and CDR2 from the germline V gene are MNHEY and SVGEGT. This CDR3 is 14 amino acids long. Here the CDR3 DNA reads TGTGCCAGCAGTTCCATCTTACAGGGGTATGGCTACACCTTC. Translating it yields CASSSILQGYGYTF.

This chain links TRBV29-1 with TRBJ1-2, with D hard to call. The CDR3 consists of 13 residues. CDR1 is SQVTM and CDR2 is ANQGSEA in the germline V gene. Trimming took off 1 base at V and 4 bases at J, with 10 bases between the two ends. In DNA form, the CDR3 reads TGCAGCGTTGAAGCCGGTAACCGCTATGGCTACACCTTC. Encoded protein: CSVEAGNRYGYTF. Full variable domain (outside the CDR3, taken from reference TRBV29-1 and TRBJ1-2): SAVISQKPSRDICQRGTSLTIQCQVDSQVTMMFWYRQQPGQSLTLIATANQGSEATYESGFVIDKFPISRPNLTFSTLTVSNMSPEDSSIYLCSVEAGNRYGYTFGSGTRLTVV.

CDR3 bases: TGTGCCACCAGTACGGACAGGGGGCGGAATCAGCCCCAGCATTTT. It codes for CATSTDRGRNQPQHF. The gene calls are TRBV15 and TRBJ1-5; TRBD1 agrees at 11 bases. The CDR3 is 15 amino acids. V trimming: 6 bases; J trimming: 4 bases; junction bases outside the gene matches: 5. Germline values: CDR1 LNHNV, CDR2 YYDKDF (reference sequence).

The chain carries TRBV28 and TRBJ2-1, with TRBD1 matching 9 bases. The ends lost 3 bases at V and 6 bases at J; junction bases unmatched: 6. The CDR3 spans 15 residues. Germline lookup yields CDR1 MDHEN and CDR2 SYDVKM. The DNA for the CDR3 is TGTGCCAGCAGTTTTCGTGGGACAGGGACCAATGAGCAGTTCTTC. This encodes CASSFRGTGTNEQFF.